This TCR beta chain was sequenced during a study of blood T cells in healthy people across ages (dated by TCRdb to 2013 to 2016). Regarding the study in general: In model experiments, template switching captured roughly one uniquely barcoded TCR beta cDNA molecule for every two T cells. Age-related changes in TCR beta repertoire diversity were measured in the study by deep sequencing normalized with unique cDNA molecular identifiers. Four age groups were formed from the donors: young (average approximately 17 years), middle-aged (just under 40), aged (approximately 60) and long-lived (less than 85). To avoid experimental bias, donors of different ages were randomly spread across the sequencing lanes. For two donors (one aged 18 to 29 and one aged 80 or older), the study analyzed two additional independent replicas of 1 million unique cDNA reads from the same blood draw. Paper-wide results and their limitations: Estimates of total diversity from one million sequenced T cells were regarded as lower bounds and underestimates. Conclusive comparison of naive and antigen-experienced compartments was prevented by the profiling of bulk unsorted PBMCs. Observed TCR beta diversity per million T cells fell roughly linearly with age, and a significant reduction was already apparent by age around 40. Compared with the aged group, the long-lived group had more naive CD4+ T cells, fewer expanded clones and increased TCR diversity, a pattern suggesting age selection. There was a strong correlation between observed TCR beta diversity and the percentage of naive T cells measured by flow cytometry. Because donor CMV infection status was unknown, age-related changes in expanded clonotypes were potentially confounded.

In its sample, this clonotype was seen once. Its antigen specificity is not known. The germline gene is not matched at one end of the junction; a read error may be the cause. Donors were roughly 40 systemically healthy Caucasian individuals from Russia aged roughly 6 to 100 years. About 9.8 milliliters of peripheral blood were drawn from each donor into EDTA-treated Vacutainer tubes. Ficoll-Paque density-gradient centrifugation was used to isolate PBMCs, with at least 7 million per sample. Total RNA was extracted from PBMCs with Trizol reagent, with at least 6 micrograms obtained per sample. For every donor, flow cytometry on a PBMC aliquot measured the percentage of naive CD45RAhigh/CD27high T cells. The method was 5' RACE. For sequencing, an Illumina HiSeq 2500 was employed. A second PCR of roughly 6 to 12 cycles was run with a J-beta primer mix and a sample-barcoded 5' primer. Each TCR beta cDNA molecule received a unique molecular identifier from a template-switch 5' adaptor carrying 12 random nucleotides. At least 2.5 million CDR3-containing paired-end reads were obtained from each sample. First-strand cDNA was synthesized from all RNA with the Mint cDNA synthesis kit, primed by a TRBC-specific oligonucleotide. Following uracil-DNA glycosylase treatment, a first 18-cycle PCR with universal primers M1SS and BC2_uni_R was performed on all cDNA. In the original analysis: Each sample was normalized by randomly selecting 1 million high-quality reads, each carrying a distinct molecular identifier. Instead of being binned into consensus sequences, reads with shared molecular identifiers were discarded. MiTCR, with a Q25 quality threshold and the strictest error-elimination algorithm, was used for CDR3 identification, clonotype clustering and error correction. A nonparametric unseen species model with Euler transformation was used to estimate a lower bound on total TCR beta diversity. TCRdb passed the public sequencing reads through fastp at Q25 and MiXCR, retaining productive beta sequences. Merged by CDR3 protein, the rows form single entries marked with the most common genes and DNA. Clone size and V and J calls follow TCRdb, not the original study. Within this sample are around 710,000 distinct CDR3 sequences, with roughly 44% of them counted one time only. The biggest ten clones account for less than 25% of the sample.

The CDR3 numbers 14 residues from cysteine through phenylalanine. The only DNA kept is the CDR3, 42 bases in frame from the first base. CDR1 and CDR2, looked up from the germline V gene, are SGHRS and YFSETQ. Sequencing was performed on blood. This receptor was taken from a woman aged 60-75 years in good health. The chain is assembled from TRBV5-1 and TRBJ1-1; a weak D assignment points to TRBD1 (5 bases agree). The DNA sequence follows: TGCGCCAGCAGTTCCAGGGAGGGGAACGCTGAAGCTTTCTTT. Protein translation: CASSSREGNAEAFF. The entire variable domain, with the stretches around the CDR3 drawn from the reference TRBV5-1 and TRBJ1-1 proteins, is KAGVTQTPRYLIKTRGQQVTLSCSPISGHRSVSWYQQTPGQGLQFLFEYFSETQRNKGNFPGRFSGRQFSNSRSEMNVSTLELGDSALYLCASSSREGNAEAFFGQGTRLTVV.